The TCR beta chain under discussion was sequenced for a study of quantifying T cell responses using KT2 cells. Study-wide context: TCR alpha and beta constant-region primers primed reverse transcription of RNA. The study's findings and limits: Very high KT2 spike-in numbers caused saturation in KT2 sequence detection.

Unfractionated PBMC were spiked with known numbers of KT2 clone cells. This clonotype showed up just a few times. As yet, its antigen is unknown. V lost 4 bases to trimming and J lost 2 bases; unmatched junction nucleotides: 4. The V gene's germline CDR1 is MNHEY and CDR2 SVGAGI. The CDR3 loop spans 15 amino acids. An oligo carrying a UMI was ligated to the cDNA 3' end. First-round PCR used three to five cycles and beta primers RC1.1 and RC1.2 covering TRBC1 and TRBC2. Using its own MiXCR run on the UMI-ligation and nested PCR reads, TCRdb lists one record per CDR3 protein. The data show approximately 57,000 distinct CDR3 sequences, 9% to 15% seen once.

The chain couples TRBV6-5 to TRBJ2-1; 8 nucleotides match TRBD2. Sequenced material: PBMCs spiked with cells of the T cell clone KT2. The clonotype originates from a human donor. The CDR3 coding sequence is TGTGCCAGCAGTTCAAATAGCGGGGCCTACAATGAGCAGTTCTTC. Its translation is CASSSNSGAYNEQFF.